This T cell receptor beta chain emerged from a study of radiotherapy plus CTLA-4 blockade in lung cancer. Study background: Objective responses arose in approximately 19% of patients, and about 32% experienced disease control. Study results and caveats: Tumor-derived TCR clones expanded in blood after radiotherapy plus ipilimumab.

Details on this clone: Its antigen is undetermined.

The table came from immunoSEQ multiplex PCR; TCRdb's copy has only in-frame clones and leaves some out. Here the sample spans about 120,000 clones, about 87% being singletons. Chemo-refractory metastatic non-small-cell lung cancer patients received focal radiation with ipilimumab CTLA-4 blockade. The CDR3 length is 14 residues. Trimming removed 4 bases from V and 5 bases from J; junction bases left unmatched: 4. Germline CDR1 SGHKS, CDR2 YYEKEE (reference sequence). The material was peripheral blood, obtained from a patient treated with radiotherapy plus ipilimumab. This receptor was taken from a human donor with non-small cell lung cancer that progressed on radiotherapy plus ipilimumab. This sequence joins TRBV5-5 and TRBJ1-5; 9 bases are shared with TRBD1. DNA for the CDR3: TGTGCCAGCAGCCGTTGGACAGGGGATCAGCCCCAGCATTTT. Amino acids: CASSRWTGDQPQHF.